This note documents a single TCR beta chain sequence. The target antigen is unknown. This entry is derived from a study of T cell responses to AZD1222 COVID-19 vaccine. Study-level points and caveats: Spike-specific TCR breadth and depth rose after two AZD1222 doses. Most donors were white British and more were female, and clonal diversity was possibly underestimated.

The data were produced by immunoSEQ multiplex PCR, yet TCRdb's version contains in-frame clones alone and is incomplete. The repertoire holds around 160,000 clones, with roughly four fifths as singletons. With 4 bases removed from V and 6 bases from J, the gap between germline ends came to 10 bases. The CDR3 is made up of 14 amino acids. Germline CDR1 is MGHDK and CDR2 is SYGVNS. The V gene is TRBV25-1, the J gene TRBJ1-6; no definite D call. This receptor was taken from an adult in good health. Specimen: peripheral blood, collected on day 0 of MenACWY control vaccination. The CDR3 sequence is CASSGGYGNSPLHF. DNA of the CDR3: TGTGCCAGCAGTGGAGGGTATGGTAATTCACCCCTCCACTTT.